The 13 T cell receptor beta chains reported below all come from one sample, sequenced in a study of cytomegalovirus exposure and HLA in healthy donors. Vbeta (60) and Jbeta (13) primers were used in the PCR. Libraries were prepared by immunoSEQ multiplex PCR; TCRdb keeps only in-frame clonotypes and omits some of them. The sample contains around 200,000 clones, 70% to 85% of which appear only once. The sequenced sample was PBMCs. These receptors all stem from a girl between 2 and 10 years old in good health and CMV-seropositive.

V is TRBV5-1 and J is TRBJ1-6; D is possibly TRBD1 (5 bases). This CDR3 spans 16 amino acids. Trimming took off 2 bases at V and 7 bases at J, with 16 bases between the two ends. The V gene's germline CDR1 is SGHRS and CDR2 YFSETQ. The CDR3 is CASSFATLQGNSPLHF. CDR3 bases: TGCGCCAGCAGCTTCGCCACGCTTCAGGGCAATTCACCCCTCCACTTT.

V is TRBV9 and J is TRBJ2-1, with a tentative D call TRBD2 (5 bases). The germline gives CDR1 SGDLS, CDR2 YYNGEE. CDR3 length equals 14 residues. V lost 0 bases, J lost 4 bases, and 8 bases lay in between. The CDR3 region is CASSVGERYNEQFF. The CDR3 bases are TGTGCCAGCAGCGTAGGCGAGCGGTACAATGAGCAGTTCTTC.

The chain recombines TRBV14 with TRBJ1-1; D possibly corresponds to TRBD1 (5 bases). This CDR3 contains 14 residues. With 1 base removed from V and 1 base from J, the gap between germline ends came to 7 bases. In germline, CDR1 is SGHDN, CDR2 FVKESK. CDR3 nucleotide sequence: TGTGCCAGCAGCCAAGTCCAGGGGAACACTGAAGCTTTCTTT. Its protein product is CASSQVQGNTEAFF. The variable domain in full, with the rest retrieved from reference TRBV14 and TRBJ1-1, is EAGVTQFPSHSVIEKGQTVTLRCDPISGHDNLYWYRRVMGKEIKFLLHFVKESKQDESGMPNNRFLAERTGGTYSTLKVQPAELEDSGVYFCASSQVQGNTEAFFGQGTRLTVV.

The chain joins TRBV5-6 to TRBJ1-2, with TRBD1 identical over 7 bases. The V and J ends lost 6 bases and 5 bases, in that order; junction bases with no gene match: 10. Per the germline V gene, CDR1 is SGHDT and CDR2 is YYEEEE. The CDR3 covers 14 residues. The CDR3 nucleotides are TGTGCCAGCACCACACGACAGGGTGTGTATGGCTACACCTTC. Translating it yields CASTTRQGVYGYTF.

As for this clone: Within the sample, other DNA sequences also encode this same CDR3. The gene calls are TRBV6-5 and TRBJ1-5; 9 bases line up with TRBD1. The germline V gene has CDR1 MNHEY and CDR2 SVGAGI. The CDR3 extends over 15 amino acids. With V trimmed by 0 bases and J by 4 bases, 1 base remained unmatched. The CDR3, as DNA: TGTGCCAGCAGTTACTCGGGGACAGGGAATCAGCCCCAGCATTTT. Protein: CASSYSGTGNQPQHF.

The chain employs TRBV18 and TRBJ2-3; no firm D call. In germline, CDR1 is KGHSH, CDR2 LQKENI. Trimming pared 0 bases from V and 1 base from J, leaving 5 bases between. The length of the CDR3 is 14 residues. The chain's CDR3 is CASSPPRRTDTQYF. The CDR3 nucleotides read TGTGCCAGCTCACCACCGAGGCGCACAGATACGCAGTATTTT.

The CDR3 spells CASSFPGQTTGELFF. The CDR3 nucleotides read TGTGCCAGCAGCTTTCCGGGACAGACAACCGGGGAGCTGTTTTTT. The V call is TRBV5-4, the J call TRBJ2-2; 7 bases align to TRBD1. The V gene end was trimmed by 2 bases and the J gene end by 5 bases; junction bases not matched to a gene: 6. The CDR3 loop spans 15 amino acids. In germline, CDR1 is SGHNT, CDR2 YYREEE (reference sequence).

The chain has TRBV10-1 and TRBJ2-7; no definite D call. The germline gives CDR1 WNHNN, CDR2 SYGVQD (reference sequence). CDR3 size: 13 residues. V was trimmed by 3 bases and J by 5 bases, leaving 11 bases between them. Here the CDR3 DNA reads TGCGCCAGCAGTGATTTTATCCGGGACGAGCAGTACTTC. Amino acid sequence: CASSDFIRDEQYF.

The gene calls are TRBV15 and TRBJ2-6, with D possibly matching TRBD1 (5 bases). The germline V gene encodes CDR1 LNHNV and CDR2 YYDKDF (reference sequence). V lost 8 bases, J lost 1 base, and 9 bases lay in between. The CDR3 is made up of 14 amino acids. This chain's CDR3 is CATGKGSGANVLTF. The DNA of the CDR3 is TGTGCCACCGGGAAGGGGTCTGGGGCCAACGTCCTGACTTTC.

The V gene is TRBV6-1, the J gene TRBJ2-7; 9 bases map to TRBD2. The V segment lost 5 bases and the J segment 5 bases; nucleotides outside the gene matches: 7. Germline V gene data show CDR1 as MNHNS and CDR2 as SASEGT. The CDR3 has 14 amino acids. The CDR3 is CASSPIAGVDEQYF. CDR3 sequence (DNA): TGTGCCAGCAGTCCCATAGCGGGAGTTGACGAGCAGTACTTC.

The V and J genes are TRBV7-2 and TRBJ2-5, with D uncertain. V was trimmed by 3 bases and J by 4 bases, leaving 3 bases between them. The V gene's germline CDR1 is SGHTA and CDR2 FQGNSA. CDR3 size: 11 residues. CDR3 region: CASSFGETQYF. As DNA, the CDR3 is TGTGCCAGCAGCTTCGGAGAGACCCAGTACTTC.

This clone occurred once. This chain joins TRBV7-8 and TRBJ2-6, with 8 bases fitting TRBD1. The CDR3 sequence is 15 residues long. V dropped 5 bases and J dropped 5; count of bases not matched to a gene: 5. Looked up from germline, CDR1 is SGHVS and CDR2 is FQNEAQ. For the CDR3, the DNA is TGTGCCAGCAGCGGACAGGGTTTCTGGGCCAACGTCCTGACTTTC. This encodes CASSGQGFWANVLTF. Full variable domain (missing parts from reference TRBV7-8 and TRBJ2-6): GAGVSQSPRYKVAKRGQDVALRCDPISGHVSLFWYQQALGQGPEFLTYFQNEAQLDKSGLPSDRFFAERPEGSVSTLKIQRTQQEDSAVYLCASSGQGFWANVLTFGAGSRLTVL.

The J gene is TRBJ2-5, the V gene TRBV10-3; 10 nucleotides match TRBD2. Germline assignment: CDR1 ENHRY and CDR2 SYGVKD. Trimming at V came to 6 bases and at J to 4 bases, leaving 8 bases not matched to a gene. The CDR3 covers 15 residues. CDR3: CAIRASGGSRETQYF. CDR3 nucleotide sequence: TGTGCCATCAGGGCTAGCGGGGGCAGTCGAGAGACCCAGTACTTC.